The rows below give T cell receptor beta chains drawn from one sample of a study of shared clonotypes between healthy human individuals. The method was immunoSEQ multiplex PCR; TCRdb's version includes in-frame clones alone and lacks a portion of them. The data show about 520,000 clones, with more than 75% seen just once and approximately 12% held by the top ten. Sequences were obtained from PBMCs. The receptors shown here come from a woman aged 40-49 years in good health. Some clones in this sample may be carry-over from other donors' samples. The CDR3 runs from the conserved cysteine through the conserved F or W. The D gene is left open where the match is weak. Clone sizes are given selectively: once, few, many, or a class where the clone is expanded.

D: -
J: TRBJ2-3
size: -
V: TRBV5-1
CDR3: CASSLAGFNSDTQYF
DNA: TGCGCCAGCAGCTTAGCGGGTTTCAACTCAGATACGCAGTATTTT

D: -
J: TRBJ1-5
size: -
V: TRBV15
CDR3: CATSRDLGAQQPQHF
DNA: TGTGCCACCAGCAGAGATCTGGGGGCTCAACAGCCCCAGCATTTT

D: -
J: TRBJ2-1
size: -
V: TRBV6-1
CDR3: CASRRGGNYNEQFF
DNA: TGTGCCAGCAGGAGAGGGGGGAACTACAATGAGCAGTTCTTC

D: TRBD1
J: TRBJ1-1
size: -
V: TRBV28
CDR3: CASSWTGLNTEAFF
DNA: TGTGCCAGCAGCTGGACAGGATTGAACACTGAAGCTTTCTTT

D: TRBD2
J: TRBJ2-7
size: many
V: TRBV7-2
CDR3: CASSLAVAGGGEQYF
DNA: TGTGCCAGCAGCTTAGCGGTGGCGGGAGGGGGCGAGCAGTACTTC

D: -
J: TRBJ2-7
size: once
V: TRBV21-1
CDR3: CASSKEKTARDPSYEQYF
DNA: TGTGCCAGCAGCAAAGAGAAGACAGCCAGAGACCCATCCTACGAGCAGTACTTC

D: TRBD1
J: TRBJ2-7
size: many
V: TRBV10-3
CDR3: CAISARDRVEQYF
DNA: TGTGCCATCAGTGCCCGGGACAGGGTCGAGCAGTACTTC

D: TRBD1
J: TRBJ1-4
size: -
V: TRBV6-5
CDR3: CASSYSSGTGIERLFF
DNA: TGCGCCAGCAGTTACTCGTCCGGGACAGGGATTGAAAGACTGTTTTTT

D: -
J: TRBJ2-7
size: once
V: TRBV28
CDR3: CASSLWYRREQYF
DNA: TGTGCCAGCAGTTTATGGTACAGGCGCGAGCAGTACTTC

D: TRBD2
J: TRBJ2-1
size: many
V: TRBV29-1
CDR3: CSVEDFVAGVNNEQFF
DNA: TGCAGCGTTGAAGATTTTGTGGCGGGAGTGAACAATGAGCAGTTCTTC

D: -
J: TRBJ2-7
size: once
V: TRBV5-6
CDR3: CASSLAKFRGSPFYEQYF
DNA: TGTGCCAGCAGCTTGGCCAAATTCCGTGGGAGTCCCTTCTACGAGCAGTACTTC

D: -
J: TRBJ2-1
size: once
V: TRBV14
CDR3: CASSQVRGYNEQFF
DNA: TGTGCCAGCAGCCAAGTAAGGGGGTACAATGAGCAGTTCTTC

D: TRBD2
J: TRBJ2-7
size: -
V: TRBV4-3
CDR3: CASSHTDTSGSIYEQYF
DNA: TGCGCCAGCAGCCACACCGATACTAGCGGCAGCATCTACGAGCAGTACTTC

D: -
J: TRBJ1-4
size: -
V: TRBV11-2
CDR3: CASSLMGGESEKLFF
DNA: TGTGCCAGCAGCTTGATGGGAGGGGAGAGTGAAAAACTGTTTTTT

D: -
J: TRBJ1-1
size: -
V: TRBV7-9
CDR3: CASSSGEGTRAFF
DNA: TGTGCCAGCAGCTCGGGGGAGGGGACTAGGGCTTTCTTT

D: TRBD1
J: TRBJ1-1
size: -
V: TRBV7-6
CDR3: CASSAGTGGGSRNTEAFF
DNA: TGTGCCAGCAGCGCCGGGACAGGGGGCGGCAGCAGGAACACTGAAGCTTTCTTT

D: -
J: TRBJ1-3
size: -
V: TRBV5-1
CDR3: CASSREADGNTIYF
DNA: TGCGCCAGCAGCAGAGAGGCAGATGGAAACACCATATATTTT

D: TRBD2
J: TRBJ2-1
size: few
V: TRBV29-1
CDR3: CSVRLAGGDNSYNEQFF
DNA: TGCAGCGTGAGACTAGCGGGAGGCGACAACTCCTACAATGAGCAGTTCTTC

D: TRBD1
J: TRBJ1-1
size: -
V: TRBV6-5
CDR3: CASSLGQGATEAFF
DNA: TGTGCCAGCAGTTTGGGACAGGGGGCGACTGAAGCTTTCTTT

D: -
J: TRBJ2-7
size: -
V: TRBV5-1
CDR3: CASSLDARTSYEQYF
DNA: TGCGCCAGCAGCTTGGACGCGCGGACCAGCTACGAGCAGTACTTC

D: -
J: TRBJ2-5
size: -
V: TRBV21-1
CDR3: CASSKLTSGRYQETQYF
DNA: TGTGCCAGCAGCAAACTAACTAGCGGGAGGTACCAAGAGACCCAGTACTTC

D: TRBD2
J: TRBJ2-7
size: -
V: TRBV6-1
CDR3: CASSESGKYEQYF
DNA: TGTGCCAGCAGTGAAAGCGGGAAATACGAGCAGTACTTC

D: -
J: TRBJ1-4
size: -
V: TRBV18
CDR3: CASSPGDLGEKLFF
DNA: TGTGCCAGCTCACCTGGGGACCTGGGTGAAAAACTGTTTTTT

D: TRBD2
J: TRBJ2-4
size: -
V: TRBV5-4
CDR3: CASSLRSGSKNIQYF
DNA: TGTGCCAGCAGCTTGCGTAGCGGGTCCAAAAACATTCAGTACTTC

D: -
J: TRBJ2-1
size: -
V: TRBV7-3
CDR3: CASSLTATRNEQFF
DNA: TGTGCCAGCAGCTTAACGGCGACTAGGAATGAGCAGTTCTTC

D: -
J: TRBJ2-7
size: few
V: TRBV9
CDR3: CASSVGHDSTYEQYF
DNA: TGTGCCAGCAGCGTAGGTCACGACAGTACTTACGAGCAGTACTTC

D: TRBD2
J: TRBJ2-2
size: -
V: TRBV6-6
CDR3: CASSYSGGSGELFF
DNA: TGTGCCAGCAGTTACTCGGGGGGGAGCGGGGAGCTGTTTTTT

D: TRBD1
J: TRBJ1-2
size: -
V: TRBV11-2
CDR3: CASSLTGGVYGYTF
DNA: TGTGCCAGCAGTTTAACAGGGGGCGTCTATGGCTACACCTTC

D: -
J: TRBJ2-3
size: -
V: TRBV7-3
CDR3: CASSQTGGDTQYF
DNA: TGTGCCAGCAGCCAGACAGGCGGGGATACGCAGTATTTT

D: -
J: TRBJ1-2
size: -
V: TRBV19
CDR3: CASSRMDYGYTF
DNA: TGTGCCAGTAGTAGGATGGACTATGGCTACACCTTC

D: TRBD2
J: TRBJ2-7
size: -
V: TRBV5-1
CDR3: CASSLATSGLRPYEQYF
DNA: TGCGCCAGCAGCTTGGCGACTAGCGGGCTGAGGCCCTACGAGCAGTACTTC

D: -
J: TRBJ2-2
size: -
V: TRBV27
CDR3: CASSYRTGELFF
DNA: TGTGCCAGCAGTTACCGCACCGGGGAGCTGTTTTTT

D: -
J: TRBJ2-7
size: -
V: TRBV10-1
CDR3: CASVPSVIYEQYF
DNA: TGCGCCAGCGTTCCGTCGGTAATCTACGAGCAGTACTTC

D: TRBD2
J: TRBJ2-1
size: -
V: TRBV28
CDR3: CASSSLAGVSYNEQFF
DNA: TGTGCCAGCAGTTCATTAGCGGGTGTCTCTTACAATGAGCAGTTCTTC

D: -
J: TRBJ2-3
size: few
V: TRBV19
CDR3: CASSIFAATDTQYF
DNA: TGTGCCAGTAGTATTTTTGCAGCTACAGATACGCAGTATTTT

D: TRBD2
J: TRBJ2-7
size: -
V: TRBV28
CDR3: CASTPGGLEYEQYF
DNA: TGTGCCTCGACCCCCGGAGGACTAGAGTACGAGCAGTACTTC

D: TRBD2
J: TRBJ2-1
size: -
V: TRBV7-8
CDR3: CASSGPGLARYNEQFF
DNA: TGTGCCAGCAGCGGCCCGGGACTAGCTCGCTACAATGAGCAGTTCTTC

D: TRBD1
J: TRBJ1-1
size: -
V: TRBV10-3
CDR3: CAISGTDNTEAFF
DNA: TGTGCCATCAGCGGGACAGACAACACTGAAGCTTTCTTT

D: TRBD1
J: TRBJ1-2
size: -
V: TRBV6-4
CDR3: CASIPLGQVDNYGYTF
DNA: TGTGCCAGCATCCCCCTGGGACAGGTAGACAACTATGGCTACACCTTC

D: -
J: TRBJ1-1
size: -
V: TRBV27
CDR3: CASSLNRNTEAFF
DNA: TGTGCCAGCAGTTTAAACAGGAACACTGAAGCTTTCTTT

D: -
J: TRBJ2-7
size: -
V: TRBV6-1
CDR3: CASSEQGLQQYEQYF
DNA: TGTGCCAGCAGTGAACAAGGTCTACAGCAATACGAGCAGTACTTC

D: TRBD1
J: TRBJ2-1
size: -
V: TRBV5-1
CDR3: CASSSGSPPGQGASEQFF
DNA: TGCGCCAGCAGCAGTGGATCCCCGCCGGGACAGGGGGCGTCTGAGCAGTTCTTC

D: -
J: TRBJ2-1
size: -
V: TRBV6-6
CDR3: CASTGTGYSFEQFF
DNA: TGTGCCAGCACTGGAACAGGGTATAGCTTTGAGCAGTTCTTC

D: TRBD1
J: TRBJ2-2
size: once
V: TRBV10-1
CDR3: CASSPGTELTGELFF
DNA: TGCGCCAGCAGTCCCGGGACAGAACTCACCGGGGAGCTGTTTTTT

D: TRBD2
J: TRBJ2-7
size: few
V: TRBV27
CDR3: CASSLSALTSGAYEQYF
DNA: TGTGCCAGCAGTTTATCCGCGCTGACTAGCGGAGCCTACGAGCAGTACTTC

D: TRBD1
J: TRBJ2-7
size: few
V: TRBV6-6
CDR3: CASRPDRGGGYEQYF
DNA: TGTGCCAGCAGACCAGACAGGGGGGGAGGCTACGAGCAGTACTTC

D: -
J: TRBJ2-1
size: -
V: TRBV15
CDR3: CATSRDGPQFF
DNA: TGTGCCACCAGCAGAGATGGCCCCCAGTTCTTC

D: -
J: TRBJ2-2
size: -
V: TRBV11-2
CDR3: CASSLGSNGELFF
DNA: TGTGCCAGCAGCTTAGGGTCAAACGGGGAGCTGTTTTTT

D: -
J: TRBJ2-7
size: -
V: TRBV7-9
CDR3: CASSLLGLEQYF
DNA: TGTGCCAGCAGCTTGCTCGGCCTGGAGCAGTACTTC

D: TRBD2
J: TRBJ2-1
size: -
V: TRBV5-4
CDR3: CASSPSRTSGDEQFF
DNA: TGTGCCAGCAGCCCCAGTCGGACTAGCGGCGATGAGCAGTTCTTC

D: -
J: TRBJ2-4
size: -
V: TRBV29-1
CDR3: CSVEGVANIQYF
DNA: TGCAGCGTTGAAGGGGTAGCGAACATTCAGTACTTC

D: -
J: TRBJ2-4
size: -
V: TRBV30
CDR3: CAWSAGSQNIQYF
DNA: TGTGCCTGGAGTGCCGGGAGCCAGAACATTCAGTACTTC

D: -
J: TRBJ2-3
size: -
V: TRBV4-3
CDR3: CASSQTPTDTQYF
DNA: TGCGCCAGCAGCCAGACACCCACAGATACGCAGTATTTT

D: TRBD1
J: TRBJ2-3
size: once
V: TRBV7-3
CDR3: CASSPGQGLWDTQYF
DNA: TGTGCCAGCAGCCCCGGACAGGGACTCTGGGATACGCAGTATTTT

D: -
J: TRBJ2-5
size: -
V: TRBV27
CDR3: CASTNDRFNQETQYF
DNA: TGTGCCAGCACCAATGACCGTTTCAACCAAGAGACCCAGTACTTC